This is a list of T cell receptor beta chains from one sample in a study of T cell changes during pregnancy in multiple sclerosis. TCRdb keeps only in-frame clones here, not all; method: immunoSEQ multiplex PCR. The data contain some 70,000 clones, almost 90% of them singletons. Sample: peripheral blood, taken after pregnancy. Receptor source: a female donor in good health, enrolled as a control in a pregnancy study. The CDR3 runs from the conserved cysteine through the conserved F or W. Expanded clones are given a class, and other clones once, few, many or no size at all.

J: TRBJ2-5; size: .; V: TRBV6-5; CDR3: CASSYSPGLVKTQYF
J: TRBJ1-1; size: few; V: TRBV27; CDR3: CASRAMNTEAFF
J: TRBJ1-6; size: .; V: TRBV30; CDR3: CAWSRTGGSYNSPLHF
J: TRBJ2-5; size: .; V: TRBV15; CDR3: CATSWGPTQETQYF
J: TRBJ1-2; size: few; V: TRBV6-5; CDR3: CASSLGLASGYTF
J: TRBJ2-3; size: .; V: TRBV18; CDR3: CASSPTSGGSTDTQYF
J: TRBJ2-5; size: .; V: TRBV5-4; CDR3: CASSLASQTQYF
J: TRBJ1-5; size: .; V: TRBV6-1; CDR3: CASSVAPDSTNQPQHF
J: TRBJ2-7; size: .; V: TRBV2; CDR3: CASGLTSGKSEQYF
J: TRBJ1-2; size: .; V: TRBV4-3; CDR3: CASSPSAGINYGYTF
J: TRBJ2-7; size: .; V: TRBV27; CDR3: CASSPGHFYYEQYF
J: TRBJ2-7; size: .; V: TRBV19; CDR3: CASGLAGAAGAEQYF
J: TRBJ1-2; size: .; V: TRBV18; CDR3: CASSQDSNYGYTF